This T cell receptor beta chain was identified during a study of identifying expanded T cells in peripheral blood. The CDR3 contains 12 residues. CDR1 is KGHSH and CDR2 is LQKENI in the germline V gene. Points on this clone: The junction differs from germline at one of its ends, possibly a read error.

The data were produced by immunoSEQ multiplex PCR, yet TCRdb's version contains in-frame clones alone and is incomplete. The data show about 74,000 clones, roughly 81% seen once. The chain recombines TRBV18 with TRBJ2-5; a possible D gene is TRBD2 (5 bases). Sequences were obtained from blood. This clonotype was obtained from a person between 18 and 69 years old in good health. CDR3 bases: TGTGCCAGCCCACCCCCGGGGGAGACCCAGTACTTC. Translated: CASPPPGETQYF.